Sequencing of this T cell receptor beta chain was carried out in a study of T cells after yellow fever vaccination. Across the study: Where fractions had low cell numbers, libraries were prepared from them with the SMART-Seq v4 Ultra Low Input RNA kit. Study outcomes and limitations: It was the secondary response that reached its peak faster, day 5 versus 15, but it was weaker. A large majority of primary-vaccination clones showed up again after the booster (approximately 95% CD4, 88% CD8). Contamination by abundant bulk-population clonotypes could be present in FACS-sorted repertoires.

The CDR3 is 14 residues long. V was trimmed by 8 bases and J by 4 bases, leaving 17 bases between them. Germline V gives CDR1 SGHAT, CDR2 FQNNGV. TCRdb fed the 5' RACE reads into MiXCR, producing one record per CDR3 protein. The table has approximately 250,000 distinct CDR3 sequences, 3.6% seen once. This clonotype showed up many times. Its specificity is not known. The chain is built from TRBV11-2 and TRBJ1-1; D perhaps matches TRBD1 (5 bases). The source is a man between 18 and 35 years old who received the YFV17D yellow fever vaccine. Sequenced here: PBMCs, sampled 15 days after the yellow fever booster vaccination. In DNA form, the CDR3 reads TGTGCCAGCCACTGGGGAGGGGCGGGCACTGAAGCTTTCTTT. Its protein product is CASHWGGAGTEAFF. Based on the CDR3 plus reference TRBV11-2 and TRBJ1-1, the full variable domain is EAGVAQSPRYKIIEKRQSVAFWCNPISGHATLYWYQQILGQGPKLLIQFQNNGVVDDSQLPKDRFSAERLKGVDSTLKIQPAKLEDSAVYLCASHWGGAGTEAFFGQGTRLTVV.